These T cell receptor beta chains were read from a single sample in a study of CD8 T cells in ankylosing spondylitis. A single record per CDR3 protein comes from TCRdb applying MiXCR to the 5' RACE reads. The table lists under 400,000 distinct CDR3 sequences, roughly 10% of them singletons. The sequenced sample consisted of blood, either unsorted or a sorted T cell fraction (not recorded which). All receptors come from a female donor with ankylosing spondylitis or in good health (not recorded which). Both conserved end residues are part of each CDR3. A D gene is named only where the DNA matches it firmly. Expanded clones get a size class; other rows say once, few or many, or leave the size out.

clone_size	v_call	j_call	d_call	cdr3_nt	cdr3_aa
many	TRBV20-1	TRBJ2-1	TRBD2	TGCAGTGCATGGACTAGCGGGAGGAATGAGCAGTTCTTC	CSAWTSGRNEQFF
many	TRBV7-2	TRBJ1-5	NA	TGTGCCAGCAGCTTAAATGACAATCAGCCCCAGCATTTT	CASSLNDNQPQHF
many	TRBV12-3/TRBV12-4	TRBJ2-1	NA	TGTGCCAGCAGATCCGGAAGAGAGCAGTTCTTC	CASRSGREQFF
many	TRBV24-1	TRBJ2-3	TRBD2	TGTGCCACCAGTGAACGGGGACTAGCGGGCACAGATACGCAGTATTTT	CATSERGLAGTDTQYF
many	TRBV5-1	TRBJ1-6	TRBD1	TGCGCCAGCAGCTTGGACAGGGGGGCGAATTCACCCCTCCACTTT	CASSLDRGANSPLHF
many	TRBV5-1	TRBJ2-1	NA	TGCGCCAGCAGCTTGGTGTCTAGCGCGGGGAATGAGCAGTTCTTC	CASSLVSSAGNEQFF
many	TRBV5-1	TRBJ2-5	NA	TGCGCCAGCAGCTTCAGGCAAGAGACCCAGTACTTC	CASSFRQETQYF
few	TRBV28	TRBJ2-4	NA	TGTGCCAGCAGTTTACAGAGGGCCTCCAAAAACATTCAGTACTTC	CASSLQRASKNIQYF
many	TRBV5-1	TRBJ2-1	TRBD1	TGCGCCAGCAGCACGGGGACAGGGGGCTACAATGAGCAGTTCTTC	CASSTGTGGYNEQFF
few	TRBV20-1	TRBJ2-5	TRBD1	TGCAGTGCTAGAGATTGGGGACAGGGGATGGAGGGGGAGACCCAGTACTTC	CSARDWGQGMEGETQYF
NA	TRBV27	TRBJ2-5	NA	TGTGCCAGCAGTTTTGGGCGGAACCAAGAGACCCAGTACTTC	CASSFGRNQETQYF
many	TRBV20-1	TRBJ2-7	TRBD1	TGCAGTGCTTCCAACAGGGGGACTTCCCCCTACGAGCAGTACTTC	CSASNRGTSPYEQYF
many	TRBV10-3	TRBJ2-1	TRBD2	TGTGCCTCCCTAGCGGGCCTCTACAATGAGCAGTTCTTC	CASLAGLYNEQFF
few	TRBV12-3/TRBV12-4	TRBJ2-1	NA	TGTGCCAGCAGTTTTTACAATAACAATGAGCAGTTCTTC	CASSFYNNNEQFF
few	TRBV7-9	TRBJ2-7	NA	TGTGCCAGCAGCTTAGGACAGTCTTCGGGGGAGCAGTACTTC	CASSLGQSSGEQYF
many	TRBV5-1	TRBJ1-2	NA	TGCGCCAGCAGCCCTGACAGCCCCTATGGCTACACCTTC	CASSPDSPYGYTF
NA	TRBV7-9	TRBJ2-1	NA	TGTGCCAGCAGCTTTAGCGCGGATGAGCAGTTCTTC	CASSFSADEQFF
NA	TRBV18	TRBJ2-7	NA	TGTGCCAGCTCAGCGAGGACGGATTACTACGAGCAGTACTTC	CASSARTDYYEQYF
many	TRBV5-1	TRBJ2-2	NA	TGCGCCAGCAGCTTGGAGTCAGGGTTGGCCGGGGAGCTGTTTTTT	CASSLESGLAGELFF
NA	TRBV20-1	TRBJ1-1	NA	TGCAGTGCTAGGCCCCCGACCGGGGTTCGAACTGAAGCTTTCTTT	CSARPPTGVRTEAFF
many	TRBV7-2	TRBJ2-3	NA	TGTGCCAGCAGCTTAGACGGGATAAGTACTACAGATACGCAGTATTTT	CASSLDGISTTDTQYF
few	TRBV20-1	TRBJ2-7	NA	TGCAGTGCTAGAGATCCGTTCGGGGGCGCCGAGCAGTACTTC	CSARDPFGGAEQYF
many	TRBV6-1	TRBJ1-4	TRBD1	TGCGTTACACAGGGGGCGCGACGGGATGAAAAACTGTTTTTT	CVTQGARRDEKLFF
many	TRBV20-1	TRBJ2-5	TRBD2	TGCAGTGCGAGAAAGGTGATAGCGGGCATTTTGGAGACCCAGTACTTC	CSARKVIAGILETQYF
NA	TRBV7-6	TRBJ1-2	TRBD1	TGTGCCAGCAGGGGGGGACAGTGGAACTATGGCTACACCTTC	CASRGGQWNYGYTF
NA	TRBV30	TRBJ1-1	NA	TGTGCCTGGAGTGTACAACAGGGTAAAGCTTTCTTT	CAWSVQQGKAFF
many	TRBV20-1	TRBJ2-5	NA	TGCAGTGCGCACCGGGGCAAAGAAGAGACCCAGTACTTC	CSAHRGKEETQYF
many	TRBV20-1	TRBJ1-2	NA	TGCAGTGCTAGGGGGAGACAGGTCATTGGCTACACCTTC	CSARGRQVIGYTF
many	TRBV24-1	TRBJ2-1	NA	TGTGCCACCAGTGATCCCCGGGAGTTATATGAGCAGTTCTTC	CATSDPRELYEQFF
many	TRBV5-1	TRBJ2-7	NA	TGCGCCAGCAGCTTGGTTAGCGGTTCGACCTACGAGCAGTACTTC	CASSLVSGSTYEQYF
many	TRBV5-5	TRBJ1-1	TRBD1	TGTGCCAGCAGCCCCACAGGGGCGAACACTGAAGCTTTCTTT	CASSPTGANTEAFF
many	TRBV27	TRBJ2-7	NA	TGTGCCAGCAGTCCGCGACCCTTTGAGCAGTACTTC	CASSPRPFEQYF
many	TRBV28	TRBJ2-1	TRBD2	TGTGCCAGCAGTTATGCTAGCGGGGGGGTACGCAATGAGCAGTTCTTC	CASSYASGGVRNEQFF
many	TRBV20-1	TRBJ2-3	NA	TGCAGTGCTAGAGATAGCCGGAGCCCCGAGGGCGCGCAGTATTTT	CSARDSRSPEGAQYF
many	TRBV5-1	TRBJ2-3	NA	TGCGCCAGCAGCTTTGGTAGCCCCACAGATACGCAGTATTTT	CASSFGSPTDTQYF
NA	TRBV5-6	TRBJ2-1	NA	TGTGCCAGCAGCTTATTTTACAGGGGAGGTTCCTACAATGAGCAGTTCTTC	CASSLFYRGGSYNEQFF
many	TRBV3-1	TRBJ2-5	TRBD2	TGTGCCAGCAGCCAAGCTGGGCGGGAGGTAGAGACCCAGTACTTC	CASSQAGREVETQYF
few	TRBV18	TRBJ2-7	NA	TGTGCCAGCTCCTACCCAAGCTCCTACGAGCAGTACTTC	CASSYPSSYEQYF
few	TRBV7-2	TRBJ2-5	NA	TGTGCCAGCAGCCGAATTCCGGGACGGCAAGAGACCCAGTACTTC	CASSRIPGRQETQYF
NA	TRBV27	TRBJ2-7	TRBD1	TGTGCCAGCCGTAGGACAGGGGCTACCAGCTCCTACGAGCAGTACTTC	CASRRTGATSSYEQYF
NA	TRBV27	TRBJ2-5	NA	TGTGCCAGCAGTTTCCAAGGGCAGCAAGAGACCCAGTACTTC	CASSFQGQQETQYF
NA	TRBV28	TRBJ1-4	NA	TGTGCCAGCAGTTCCGCGGGGCTGGGGGAAAAACTGTTTTTT	CASSSAGLGEKLFF
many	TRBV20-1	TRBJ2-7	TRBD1	TGCAGTGCTAGGGGTACAGGGGATAAGGGCCGGGCCCCCTACGAGCAGTACTTC	CSARGTGDKGRAPYEQYF
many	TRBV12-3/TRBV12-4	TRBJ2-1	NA	TGTGCCAGCAGTTTGGGTGGAGGTGGGGGCAATGAGCAGTTCTTC	CASSLGGGGGNEQFF
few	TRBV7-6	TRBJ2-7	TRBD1	TGTGCCAGCAGCTTAAGCAGGGGGCCTTACTACGAGCAGTACTTC	CASSLSRGPYYEQYF
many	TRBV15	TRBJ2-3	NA	TGTGCCACCAGCAGCCTAGAACAGGGCTGGGGCACAGATACGCAGTATTTT	CATSSLEQGWGTDTQYF
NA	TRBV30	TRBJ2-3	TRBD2	TGTGCCTGGACTACACCGGGGGGACTTTTTACGCAGTATTTT	CAWTTPGGLFTQYF
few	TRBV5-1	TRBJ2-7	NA	TGCGCCAGCAGCTTAGACGGGCAGGTCCTCTACGAGCAGTACTTC	CASSLDGQVLYEQYF
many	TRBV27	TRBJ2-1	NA	TGTGCCAGCAGTTTACTAAGACTGGTCCGGGGTACAATAGATGAGCAGTTCTTC	CASSLLRLVRGTIDEQFF
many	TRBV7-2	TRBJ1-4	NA	TGTGCCAGCAGCTCCGTGACCCCTTCCGCGTTTGAAAAACTGTTTTTT	CASSSVTPSAFEKLFF
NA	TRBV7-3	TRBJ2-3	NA	TGTGCCAGCAGCTTAGGATTTGGTGCAGATACGCAGTATTTT	CASSLGFGADTQYF
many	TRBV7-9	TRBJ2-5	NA	TGTGCCAGCAGCTCCAGAGCTTTCCAAGAGACCCAGTACTTC	CASSSRAFQETQYF